A selection of T cell receptor beta chains follows, all from one sample in a study of blood T cell repertoires in COVID-19. The protocol was immunoSEQ multiplex PCR, while the TCRdb copy is restricted to in-frame clones and leaves out a portion. The sample has 200,000 to 250,000 clones, around 84% seen once; the top ten hold less than 3.5%. The sample consisted of peripheral blood. The receptors originated from a woman aged 18-29 years with acute or convalescent COVID-19. Each CDR3 is given with its conserved first and last residue. Expanded clones get a size class; other rows say once, few or many, or leave the size out.

size: NA
V: TRBV19
length: 15
CDR3: CASGQGDYSNQPQHF

size: NA
V: TRBV19
length: 14
CDR3: CASTRTSGAYEQYF

size: NA
V: TRBV5-1
length: 13
CDR3: CASSSAGVQGYTF

size: NA
V: TRBV6-5
length: 15
CDR3: CASSPDRFQPEKLFF

size: NA
V: TRBV29-1
length: 11
CDR3: CSSDRGTEAFF

size: NA
V: TRBV28
length: 16
CDR3: CASSHPKTGAFNEQFF

size: once
V: TRBV19
length: 12
CDR3: CASSPQGDEQFF

size: NA
V: TRBV29-1
length: 11
CDR3: CSVTGQGKLFF

size: NA
V: TRBV6-1
length: 19
CDR3: CASSEYGLLAGFGENEQFF

size: few
V: TRBV19
length: 14
CDR3: CASLRTGSNTEAFF

size: NA
V: TRBV18
length: 18
CDR3: CASSNLGADSSYNSPLHF

size: once
V: TRBV5-1
length: 14
CDR3: CASSMTDMNTEAFF

size: once
V: TRBV23-1
length: 17
CDR3: CASSHPTLRLAKNIQYF

size: NA
V: TRBV7-2
length: 18
CDR3: CASSLEGGAGVFGETQYF

size: NA
V: TRBV12-5
length: 16
CDR3: CASGLQTSGGLYEQYF

size: NA
V: TRBV24-1
length: 15
CDR3: CATSDLTGHTDTQYF

size: few
V: TRBV28
length: 18
CDR3: CASKQKKFRTSYNSPLHF

size: NA
V: TRBV7-9
length: 15
CDR3: CASSFGLAGGGEQFF

size: NA
V: TRBV2
length: 15
CDR3: CASSVQLAETDTQYF

size: NA
V: TRBV2
length: 15
CDR3: CASLIERDWTYEQYF

size: NA
V: TRBV29-1
length: 14
CDR3: CSYNHLAGYNEQFF

size: once
V: TRBV6-1
length: 16
CDR3: CASSETQGHGANVLTF

size: NA
V: TRBV4-3
length: 17
CDR3: CASSQEFAGDSGNTIYF

size: NA
V: TRBV2
length: 13
CDR3: CASSERSGYEQYF

size: NA
V: TRBV12-5
length: 17
CDR3: CASGFLAGGRPYNEQFF

size: NA
V: TRBV14
length: 16
CDR3: CASSPPRAGRSYEQYF

size: NA
V: TRBV6-5
length: 14
CDR3: CASTPGTSNYEQYF

size: NA
V: TRBV3-1/TRBV3-2
length: 15
CDR3: CASSQEHRKNTEAFF

size: NA
V: TRBV4-3
length: 16
CDR3: CASSQQGNFPYNEQFF

size: once
V: TRBV7-9
length: 15
CDR3: CASSFDQGRRYGYTF

size: NA
V: TRBV13
length: 19
CDR3: CASGVRLAGEVVVTGELFF

size: NA
V: TRBV3-1/TRBV3-2
length: 14
CDR3: CASRPGTNRYEQYF

size: NA
V: TRBV12-5
length: 15
CDR3: CASGPPGLAKNIQYF

size: NA
V: TRBV19
length: 13
CDR3: CASSIQVKETQYF

size: NA
V: TRBV5-1
length: 17
CDR3: CASSLGTSGSSSYEQYF

size: NA
V: TRBV18
length: 14
CDR3: CASSPDRGPYEQYF

size: once
V: TRBV27
length: 17
CDR3: CASSKTKLEGLLHEQYF